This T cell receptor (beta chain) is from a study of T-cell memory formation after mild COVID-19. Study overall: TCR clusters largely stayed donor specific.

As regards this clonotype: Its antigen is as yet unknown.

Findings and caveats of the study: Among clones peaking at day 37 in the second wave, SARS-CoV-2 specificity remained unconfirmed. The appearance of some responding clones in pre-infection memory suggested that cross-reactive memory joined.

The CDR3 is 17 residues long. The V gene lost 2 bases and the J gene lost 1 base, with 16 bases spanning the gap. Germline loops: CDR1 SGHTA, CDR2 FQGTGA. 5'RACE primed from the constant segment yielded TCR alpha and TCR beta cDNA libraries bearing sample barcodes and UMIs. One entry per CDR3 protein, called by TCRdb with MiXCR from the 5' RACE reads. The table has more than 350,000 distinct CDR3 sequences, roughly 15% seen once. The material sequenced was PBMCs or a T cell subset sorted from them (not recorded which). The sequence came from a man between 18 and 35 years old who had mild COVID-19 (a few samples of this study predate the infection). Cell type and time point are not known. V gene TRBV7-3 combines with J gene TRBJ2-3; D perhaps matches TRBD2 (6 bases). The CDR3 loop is CASSLYPRRGRTDTQYF. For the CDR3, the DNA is TGTGCCAGCAGCTTATACCCTCGGCGGGGTCGCACAGATACGCAGTATTTT. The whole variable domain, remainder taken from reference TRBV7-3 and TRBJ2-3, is GAGVSQTPSNKVTEKGKYVELRCDPISGHTALYWYRQSLGQGPEFLIYFQGTGAADDSGLPNDRFFAVRPEGSVSTLKIQRTERGDSAVYLCASSLYPRRGRTDTQYFGPGTRLTVL.